This is a list of T cell receptor beta chains from one sample in a study of blood T cell repertoires in COVID-19. Libraries were prepared by immunoSEQ multiplex PCR; TCRdb keeps only in-frame clonotypes and omits some of them. The sample lists about 320,000 clones, more than 85% occurring once. The sample comprised PBMCs or T cells enriched from blood (not recorded which). The receptors stem from a young woman who had been exposed to COVID-19. Both conserved end residues are part of each CDR3. D genes are given only for firm matches. Expanded clones are given a class, and other clones once, few, many or no size at all.

D: NA; size: NA; J: TRBJ2-3; V: TRBV10-3; DNA: TGTGCCATCAACGGCGGGGGCGGGGCAGCAGATACGCAGTATTTT; CDR3: CAINGGGGAADTQYF
D: NA; size: NA; J: TRBJ2-7; V: TRBV7-9; DNA: TGTGCCAGCAGCCACCTTGGGACTCAAAGTAGGTCCTACGAGCAGTACTTC; CDR3: CASSHLGTQSRSYEQYF
D: TRBD1; size: NA; J: TRBJ1-2; V: TRBV27; DNA: TGTGCCAGCAGGTTAGGGACAGGGTCATTTCTTGGCTACACCTTC; CDR3: CASRLGTGSFLGYTF
D: NA; size: NA; J: TRBJ1-1; V: TRBV6-2/TRBV6-3; DNA: TGTGCCAGCAGCTCACTTGCTGAAGCTTTCTTT; CDR3: CASSSLAEAFF
D: NA; size: NA; J: TRBJ2-3; V: TRBV19; DNA: TGTGCCAGTAGTGCCCTATACGGGGATACGCAGTATTTT; CDR3: CASSALYGDTQYF
D: NA; size: NA; J: TRBJ1-1; V: TRBV3-1/TRBV3-2; DNA: TGTGCCAGCAGCCGATCAGATCGACAGAACACTGAAGCTTTCTTT; CDR3: CASSRSDRQNTEAFF
D: TRBD2; size: NA; J: TRBJ2-7; V: TRBV18; DNA: TGTGCCAGCTGCGGGACTAGCGGGGGAGCCTACGAGCAGTACTTC; CDR3: CASCGTSGGAYEQYF
D: NA; size: NA; J: TRBJ2-5; V: TRBV27; DNA: TGTGCCAGCAGTTTTAACGGGGGTCAAGAGACCCAGTACTTC; CDR3: CASSFNGGQETQYF
D: NA; size: NA; J: TRBJ1-6; V: TRBV19; DNA: TGTGCCAGTAGGTTGGGAGAGCGGCCCCTCCACTTT; CDR3: CASRLGERPLHF
D: NA; size: NA; J: TRBJ1-2; V: TRBV21-1; DNA: TGTGCCAGCAGCAAAGTGGGGACAGGCGGGAACTATGGCTACACCTTC; CDR3: CASSKVGTGGNYGYTF
D: NA; size: once; J: TRBJ1-2; V: TRBV11-2; DNA: TGTGCCAGCAGCTTAGGGGGGCCCGCTAACTATGGCTACACCTTC; CDR3: CASSLGGPANYGYTF
D: NA; size: few; J: TRBJ1-2; V: TRBV4-1; DNA: TGCGCCAGCAGCCCGGGACACAAAACTAACTATGGCTACACCTTC; CDR3: CASSPGHKTNYGYTF
D: TRBD1; size: NA; J: TRBJ1-6; V: TRBV27; DNA: TGTGCCAGGGGGGCCCCAGGGGGCCCCGATAATTCACCCCTCCACTTT; CDR3: CARGAPGGPDNSPLHF
D: NA; size: NA; J: TRBJ2-1; V: TRBV20-1; DNA: TGCAGTGCTAGTGACGTAGCGCACTACAATGAGCAGTTCTTC; CDR3: CSASDVAHYNEQFF
D: NA; size: NA; J: TRBJ1-2; V: TRBV7-9; DNA: TGTGCCAGCAAAGGGGAAGACGGGCTGGGCTACACCTTC; CDR3: CASKGEDGLGYTF
D: TRBD2; size: NA; J: TRBJ2-3; V: TRBV4-1; DNA: TGCGCCAGCAGCCATCAGCGGGGGCCCACAGATACGCAGTATTTT; CDR3: CASSHQRGPTDTQYF
D: NA; size: once; J: TRBJ2-5; V: TRBV4-1; DNA: TGCGCCAGCAGCCAAGTCCAGGGGTCGGCAGAGACCCAGTACTTC; CDR3: CASSQVQGSAETQYF
D: NA; size: NA; J: TRBJ1-2; V: TRBV30; DNA: TGTGCCTGGGGTGGTTACGGGGGAGGCTACACCTTC; CDR3: CAWGGYGGGYTF
D: NA; size: once; J: TRBJ1-2; V: TRBV11-2; DNA: TGTGCCAGCAGCCGAAGGCCGGAGCCAGGGGGCTACACCTTC; CDR3: CASSRRPEPGGYTF
D: TRBD2; size: NA; J: TRBJ2-1; V: TRBV19; DNA: TGTGCCAGTAGGGTGACTAGCGGGGGGGCCAATGAGCAGTTCTTC; CDR3: CASRVTSGGANEQFF
D: NA; size: NA; J: TRBJ2-2; V: TRBV10-3; DNA: TGTGCCATCAGCGACAGATCCGGGGAGCTGTTTTTT; CDR3: CAISDRSGELFF
D: NA; size: few; J: TRBJ1-1; V: TRBV30; DNA: TGTGCCTGGAGTGTCTACAGGAACACTGAAGCTTTCTTT; CDR3: CAWSVYRNTEAFF
D: TRBD1; size: NA; J: TRBJ1-5; V: TRBV12-3/TRBV12-4; DNA: TGTGCCAGCGGGGACAGAGTCGGTCAGCCCCAGCATTTT; CDR3: CASGDRVGQPQHF
D: NA; size: NA; J: TRBJ2-5; V: TRBV5-1; DNA: TGCGCCAGCAGCTTGGTGTTAGCGGTACAAGAGACCCAGTACTTC; CDR3: CASSLVLAVQETQYF
D: NA; size: NA; J: TRBJ1-6; V: TRBV11-2; DNA: TGTGCCAGCAGCTTAGTGACGGGGAGCTCACCCCTCCACTTT; CDR3: CASSLVTGSSPLHF
D: TRBD1; size: few; J: TRBJ1-4; V: TRBV7-9; DNA: TGTGCCAGCAGCCTTGACAGGGGCGTAAACGAAAAACTGTTTTTT; CDR3: CASSLDRGVNEKLFF
D: NA; size: once; J: TRBJ1-1; V: TRBV2; DNA: TGTGCCAGCGCTCAAGGGGGAAACACTGAAGCTTTCTTT; CDR3: CASAQGGNTEAFF
D: NA; size: once; J: TRBJ1-5; V: TRBV6-2/TRBV6-3; DNA: TGTGCCAGCAGTTACGAATCCGGGAAAAGCAATCAGCCCCAGCATTTT; CDR3: CASSYESGKSNQPQHF
D: TRBD1; size: NA; J: TRBJ1-1; V: TRBV6-6; DNA: TGTGCCAGCAGTTTTTCAGGGGGTACTGAAGCTTTCTTT; CDR3: CASSFSGGTEAFF
D: NA; size: NA; J: TRBJ1-6; V: TRBV7-9; DNA: TGTGCCAGCAGCAAAAATCCTGGGCACTCTAATTCACCCCTCCACTTT; CDR3: CASSKNPGHSNSPLHF
D: NA; size: once; J: TRBJ2-2; V: TRBV4-3; DNA: TGCGCCAGCAGCCAAGATTGGTTAGCGGAAGGGACCGGGGAGCTGTTTTTT; CDR3: CASSQDWLAEGTGELFF
D: NA; size: NA; J: TRBJ1-2; V: TRBV24-1; DNA: TGTGCCACCAGTGAGGCCGGGACACCCTATGGCTACACCTTC; CDR3: CATSEAGTPYGYTF
D: TRBD1; size: NA; J: TRBJ1-2; V: TRBV29-1; DNA: TGCAGCGTGATAGGGGGCGCTTGGTATGGCTACACCTTC; CDR3: CSVIGGAWYGYTF
D: TRBD1; size: NA; J: TRBJ2-7; V: TRBV13; DNA: TGTGCCAGCAGCCGCCGGGACAGGGTGGGGGAGCAGTACTTC; CDR3: CASSRRDRVGEQYF
D: TRBD1; size: NA; J: TRBJ1-4; V: TRBV19; DNA: TGTGCCAGTAGTCTCCACAGGGGTTCTGGGGAAAAACTGTTTTTT; CDR3: CASSLHRGSGEKLFF
D: TRBD2; size: once; J: TRBJ2-7; V: TRBV4-1; DNA: TGCGCCAGCAGCCAGGCGACTAGCGGGGTCTCCTACGAGCAGTACTTC; CDR3: CASSQATSGVSYEQYF
D: NA; size: NA; J: TRBJ1-5; V: TRBV11-2; DNA: TGTGCCAGCAGCTTAGAGAGGGGGACACCCCAGCATTTT; CDR3: CASSLERGTPQHF
D: NA; size: NA; J: TRBJ1-1; V: TRBV6-5; DNA: TGTGCCAGCAGCCAGGTTCTCGCTTTCTTT; CDR3: CASSQVLAFF
D: NA; size: NA; J: TRBJ1-2; V: TRBV6-1; DNA: TGTGCCAGCAGTGATAGGGGGGGGAACTATGGCTACACCTTC; CDR3: CASSDRGGNYGYTF
D: TRBD1; size: NA; J: TRBJ2-7; V: TRBV19; DNA: TGTGCCAGTAGTATCCCTAAGTTCCGGGACAGGGTCCCCTACGAGCAGTACTTC; CDR3: CASSIPKFRDRVPYEQYF
D: NA; size: NA; J: TRBJ1-3; V: TRBV6-5; DNA: TGTGCCAGCAGTTACTCAGGACTCTCTGGAAACACCATATATTTT; CDR3: CASSYSGLSGNTIYF
D: NA; size: NA; J: TRBJ1-2; V: TRBV5-8; DNA: TGTGCCAGCAGGCACAGGACGGGCTATGGCTACACCTTC; CDR3: CASRHRTGYGYTF
D: TRBD2; size: NA; J: TRBJ2-3; V: TRBV3-1/TRBV3-2; DNA: TGTGCCAGCAGCCAAGATCCCCCCCCGGGTAGCGGGAAGGAAGTGGATACGCAGTATTTT; CDR3: CASSQDPPPGSGKEVDTQYF
D: TRBD1; size: NA; J: TRBJ1-2; V: TRBV5-1; DNA: TGCGCCAGCAGCTTGGCGGCTCAGGGGGCGATCTATGGCTACACCTTC; CDR3: CASSLAAQGAIYGYTF
D: TRBD1; size: NA; J: TRBJ2-3; V: TRBV4-1; DNA: TGCGCCAGCAGCCGCTCCGGGACAGGGGGCCCAGATACGCAGTATTTT; CDR3: CASSRSGTGGPDTQYF
D: TRBD2; size: NA; J: TRBJ2-2; V: TRBV5-1; DNA: TGCGCCAGCACGATACTAGCGGAGAACACCGGGGAGCTGTTTTTT; CDR3: CASTILAENTGELFF
D: NA; size: NA; J: TRBJ1-3; V: TRBV11-3; DNA: TGTGCCAGCAGCCCTTCTACCGGGGGAAACACCATATATTTT; CDR3: CASSPSTGGNTIYF
D: NA; size: NA; J: TRBJ1-3; V: TRBV5-1; DNA: TGCGCCAGCAGCTTGGCCGGGTCATTCTGGGGAAACACCATATATTTT; CDR3: CASSLAGSFWGNTIYF
D: TRBD2; size: NA; J: TRBJ2-7; V: TRBV5-3; DNA: TGTGCCAGAAGCCAGCGGGGCCACCTGAAGGAGCAGTACTTC; CDR3: CARSQRGHLKEQYF
D: NA; size: few; J: TRBJ1-2; V: TRBV18; DNA: TGTGCCAGCTCACCATCTCATTTAACAGGGTATCTACATCTGACTAACTATGGCTACACCTTC; CDR3: CASSPSHLTGYLHLTNYGYTF